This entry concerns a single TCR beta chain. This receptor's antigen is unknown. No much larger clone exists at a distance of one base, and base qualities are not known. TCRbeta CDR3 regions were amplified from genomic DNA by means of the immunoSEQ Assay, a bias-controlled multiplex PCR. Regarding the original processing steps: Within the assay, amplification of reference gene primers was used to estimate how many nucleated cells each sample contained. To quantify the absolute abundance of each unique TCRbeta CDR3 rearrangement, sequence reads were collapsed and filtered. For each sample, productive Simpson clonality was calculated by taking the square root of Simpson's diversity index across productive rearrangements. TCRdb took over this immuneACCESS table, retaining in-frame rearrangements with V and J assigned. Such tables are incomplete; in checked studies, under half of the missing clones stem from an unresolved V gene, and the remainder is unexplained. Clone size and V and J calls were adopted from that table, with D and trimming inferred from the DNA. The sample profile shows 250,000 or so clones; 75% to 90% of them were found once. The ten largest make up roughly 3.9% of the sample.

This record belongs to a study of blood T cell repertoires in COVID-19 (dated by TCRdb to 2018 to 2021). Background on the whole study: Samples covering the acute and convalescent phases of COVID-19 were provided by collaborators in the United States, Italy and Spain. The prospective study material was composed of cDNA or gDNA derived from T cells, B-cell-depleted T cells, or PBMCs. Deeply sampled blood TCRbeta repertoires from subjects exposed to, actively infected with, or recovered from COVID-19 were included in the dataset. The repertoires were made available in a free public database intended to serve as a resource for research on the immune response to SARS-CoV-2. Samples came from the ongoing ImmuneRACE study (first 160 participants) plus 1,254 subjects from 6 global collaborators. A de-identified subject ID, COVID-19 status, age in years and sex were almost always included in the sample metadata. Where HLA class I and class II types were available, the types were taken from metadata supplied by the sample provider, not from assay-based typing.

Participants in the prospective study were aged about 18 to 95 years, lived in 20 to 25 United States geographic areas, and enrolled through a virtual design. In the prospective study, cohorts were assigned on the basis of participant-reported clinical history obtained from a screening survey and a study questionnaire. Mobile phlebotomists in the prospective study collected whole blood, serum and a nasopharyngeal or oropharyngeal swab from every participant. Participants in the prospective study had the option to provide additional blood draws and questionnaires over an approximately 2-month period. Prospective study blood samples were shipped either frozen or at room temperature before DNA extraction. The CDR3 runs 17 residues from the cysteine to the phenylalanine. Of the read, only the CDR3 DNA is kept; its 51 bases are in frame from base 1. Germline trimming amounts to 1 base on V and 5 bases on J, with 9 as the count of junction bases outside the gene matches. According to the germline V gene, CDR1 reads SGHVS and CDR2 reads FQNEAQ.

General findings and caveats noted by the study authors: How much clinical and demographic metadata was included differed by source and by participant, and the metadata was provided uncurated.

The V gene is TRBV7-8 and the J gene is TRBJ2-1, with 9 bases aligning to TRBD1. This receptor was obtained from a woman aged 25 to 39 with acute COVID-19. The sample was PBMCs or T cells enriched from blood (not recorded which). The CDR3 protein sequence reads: CASSLVLGQGSNNEQFF. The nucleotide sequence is TGTGCCAGCAGCTTAGTGCTCGGACAGGGGTCAAACAATGAGCAGTTCTTC.